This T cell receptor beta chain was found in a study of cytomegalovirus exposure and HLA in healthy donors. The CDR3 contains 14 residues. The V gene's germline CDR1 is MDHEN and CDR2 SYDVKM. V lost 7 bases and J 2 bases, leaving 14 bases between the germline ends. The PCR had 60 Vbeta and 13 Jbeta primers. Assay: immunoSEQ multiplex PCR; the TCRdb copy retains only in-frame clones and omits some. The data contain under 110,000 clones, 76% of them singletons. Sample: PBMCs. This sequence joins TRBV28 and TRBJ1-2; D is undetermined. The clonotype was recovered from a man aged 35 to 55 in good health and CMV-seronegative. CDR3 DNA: TGTGCCAGCAACTCCCCGGCGGGGAACTATGGCTACACCTTC. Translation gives CASNSPAGNYGYTF.